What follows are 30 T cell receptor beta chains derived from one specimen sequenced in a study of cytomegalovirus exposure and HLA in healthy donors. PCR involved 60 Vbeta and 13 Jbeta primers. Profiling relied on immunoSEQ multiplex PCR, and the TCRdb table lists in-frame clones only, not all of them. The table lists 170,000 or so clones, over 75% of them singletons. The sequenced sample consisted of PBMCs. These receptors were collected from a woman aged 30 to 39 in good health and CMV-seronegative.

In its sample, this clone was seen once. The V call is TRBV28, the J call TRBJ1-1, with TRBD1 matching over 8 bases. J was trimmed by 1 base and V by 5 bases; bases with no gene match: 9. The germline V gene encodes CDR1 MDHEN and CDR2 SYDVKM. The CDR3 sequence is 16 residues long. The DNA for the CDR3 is TGTGCCAGCAGTCTTCTACGGACAGGGACGAACACTGAAGCTTTCTTT. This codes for CASSLLRTGTNTEAFF.

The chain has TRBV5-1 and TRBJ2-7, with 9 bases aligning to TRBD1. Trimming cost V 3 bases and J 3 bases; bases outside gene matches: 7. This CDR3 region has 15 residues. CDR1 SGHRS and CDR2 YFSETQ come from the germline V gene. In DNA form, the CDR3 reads TGCGCCAGCAGCTCGGCGGGACAGGGCCTCTACGAGCAGTACTTC. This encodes CASSSAGQGLYEQYF.

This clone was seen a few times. The CDR3 here is CASSFTPQPQHF. The CDR3, as DNA: TGTGCCAGTAGCTTCACTCCTCAGCCCCAGCATTTT. The chain is built from TRBV19 and TRBJ1-5; D not resolved. This CDR3 has 12 residues. V was pared by 6 bases and J by 6 bases, with 9 bases between. Per germline, CDR1 LNHDA and CDR2 SQIVND (reference sequence).

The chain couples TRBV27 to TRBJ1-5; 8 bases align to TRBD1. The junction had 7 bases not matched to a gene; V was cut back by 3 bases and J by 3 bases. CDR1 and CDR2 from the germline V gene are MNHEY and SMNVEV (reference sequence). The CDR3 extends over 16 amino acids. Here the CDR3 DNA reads TGTGCCAGCAGTTTGATCCCGGGACAGGACAATCAGCCCCAGCATTTT. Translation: CASSLIPGQDNQPQHF.

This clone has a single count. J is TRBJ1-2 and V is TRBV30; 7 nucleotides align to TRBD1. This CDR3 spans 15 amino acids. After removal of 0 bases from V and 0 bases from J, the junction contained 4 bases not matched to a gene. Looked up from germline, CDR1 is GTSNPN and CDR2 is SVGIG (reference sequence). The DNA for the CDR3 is TGTGCCTGGAGTGTAGGCAGGGGGTCTAACTATGGCTACACCTTC. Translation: CAWSVGRGSNYGYTF.

The CDR3 is CASSDRVNTEAFF. In DNA, the CDR3 is TGTGCCAGCAGTGACCGAGTGAACACTGAAGCTTTCTTT. J is TRBJ1-1 and V is TRBV2; D unclear. Germline V gene data show CDR1 as SNHLY and CDR2 as FYNNEI. The CDR3 is 13 residues long. V was trimmed by 3 bases and J by 0 bases, leaving 5 bases between them.

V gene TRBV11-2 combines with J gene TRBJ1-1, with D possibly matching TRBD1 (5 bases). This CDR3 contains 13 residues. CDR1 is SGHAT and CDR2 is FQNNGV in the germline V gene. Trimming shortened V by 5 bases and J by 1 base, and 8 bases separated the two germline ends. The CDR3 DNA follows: TGTGCCAGCAGCCCTGGACAGAACACTGAAGCTTTCTTT. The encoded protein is CASSPGQNTEAFF.

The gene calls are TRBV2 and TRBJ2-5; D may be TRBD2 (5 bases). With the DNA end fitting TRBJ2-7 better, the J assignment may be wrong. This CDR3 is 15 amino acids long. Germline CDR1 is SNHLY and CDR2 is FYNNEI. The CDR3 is CASSGLGGFSYEQYF. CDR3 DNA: TGTGCCAGCAGTGGGTTAGGCGGGTTCTCCTACGAGCAGTACTTC.

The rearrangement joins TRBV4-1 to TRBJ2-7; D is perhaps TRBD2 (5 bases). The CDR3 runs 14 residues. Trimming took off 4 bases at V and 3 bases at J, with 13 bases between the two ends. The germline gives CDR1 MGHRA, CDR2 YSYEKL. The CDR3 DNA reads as TGCGCCAGCAGCCCCCGGGATATCAACTACGAGCAGTACTTC. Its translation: CASSPRDINYEQYF.

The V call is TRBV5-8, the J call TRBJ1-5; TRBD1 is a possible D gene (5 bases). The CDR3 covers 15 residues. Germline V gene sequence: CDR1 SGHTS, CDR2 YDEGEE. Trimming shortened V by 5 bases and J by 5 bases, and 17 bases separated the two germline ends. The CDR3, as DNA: TGTGCCAGCAGTCGTCAGGGTAGGCCAGATCAGCCCCAGCATTTT. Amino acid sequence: CASSRQGRPDQPQHF.

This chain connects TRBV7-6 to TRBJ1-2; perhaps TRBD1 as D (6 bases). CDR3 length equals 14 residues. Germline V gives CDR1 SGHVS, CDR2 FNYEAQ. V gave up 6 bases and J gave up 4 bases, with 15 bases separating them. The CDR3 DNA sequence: TGTGCCAGCAGTCAACAGGGTTTAGGCTATGGCTACACCTTC. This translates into CASSQQGLGYGYTF.

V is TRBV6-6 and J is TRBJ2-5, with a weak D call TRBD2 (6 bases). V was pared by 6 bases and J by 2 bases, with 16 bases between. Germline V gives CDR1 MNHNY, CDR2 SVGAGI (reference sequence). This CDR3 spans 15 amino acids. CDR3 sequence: CASSPRRGNQETQYF. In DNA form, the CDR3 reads TGTGCCAGCAGCCCCCGGCGGGGTAATCAAGAGACCCAGTACTTC.

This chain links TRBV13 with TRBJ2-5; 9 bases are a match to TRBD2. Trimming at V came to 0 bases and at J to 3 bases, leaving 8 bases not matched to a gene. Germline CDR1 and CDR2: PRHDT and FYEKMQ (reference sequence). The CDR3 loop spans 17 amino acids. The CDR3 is CASSLGRGRAREETQYF. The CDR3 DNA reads TGTGCCAGCAGCTTAGGGCGCGGGAGGGCACGGGAAGAGACCCAGTACTTC.

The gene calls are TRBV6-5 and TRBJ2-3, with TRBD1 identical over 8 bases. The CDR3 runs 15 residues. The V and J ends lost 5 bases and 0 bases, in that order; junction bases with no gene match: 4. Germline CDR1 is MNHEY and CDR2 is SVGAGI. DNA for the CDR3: TGTGCCAGCAGTCTGGACAGGGCAAGCACAGATACGCAGTATTTT. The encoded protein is CASSLDRASTDTQYF.

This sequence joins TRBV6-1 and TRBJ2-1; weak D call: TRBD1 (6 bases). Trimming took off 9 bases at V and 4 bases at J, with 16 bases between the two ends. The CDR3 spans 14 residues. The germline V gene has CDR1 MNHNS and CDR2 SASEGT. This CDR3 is CASLKRQDYNEQFF. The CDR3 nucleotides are TGTGCCAGTCTGAAAAGACAGGATTACAATGAGCAGTTCTTC.

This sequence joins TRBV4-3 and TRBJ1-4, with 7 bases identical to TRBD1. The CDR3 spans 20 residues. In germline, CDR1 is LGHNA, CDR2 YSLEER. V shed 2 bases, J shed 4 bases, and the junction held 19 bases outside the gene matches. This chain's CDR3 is CASSQLYFRDSYTVNEKLFF. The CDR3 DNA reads TGCGCCAGCAGCCAATTATATTTCCGGGACAGTTATACTGTTAATGAAAAACTGTTTTTT.

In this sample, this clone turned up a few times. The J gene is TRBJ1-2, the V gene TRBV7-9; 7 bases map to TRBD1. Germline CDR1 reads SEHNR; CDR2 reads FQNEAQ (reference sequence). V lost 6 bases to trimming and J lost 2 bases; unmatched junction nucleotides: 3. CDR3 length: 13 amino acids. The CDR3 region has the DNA TGTGCCAGCAGTAAGGACAGGAACTATGGCTACACCTTC. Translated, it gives CASSKDRNYGYTF.

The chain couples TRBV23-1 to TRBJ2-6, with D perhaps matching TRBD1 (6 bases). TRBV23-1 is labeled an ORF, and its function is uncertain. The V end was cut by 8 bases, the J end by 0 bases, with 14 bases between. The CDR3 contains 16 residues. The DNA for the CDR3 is TGCGCCAGCCACCTGGACAGCTACTCTGGGGCCAACGTCCTGACTTTC. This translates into CASHLDSYSGANVLTF.

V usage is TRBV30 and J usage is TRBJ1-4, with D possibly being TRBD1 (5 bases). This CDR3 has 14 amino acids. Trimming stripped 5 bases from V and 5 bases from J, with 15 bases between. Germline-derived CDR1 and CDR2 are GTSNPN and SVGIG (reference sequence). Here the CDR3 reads CAWGNDSQNEKLFF. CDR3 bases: TGTGCCTGGGGCAATGACAGTCAGAATGAAAAACTGTTTTTT.

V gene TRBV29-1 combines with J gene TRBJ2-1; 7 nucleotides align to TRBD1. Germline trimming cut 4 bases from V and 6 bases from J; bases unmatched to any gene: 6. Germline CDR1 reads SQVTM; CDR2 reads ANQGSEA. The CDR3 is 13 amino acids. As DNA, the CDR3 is TGCAGCGTTGTAATATCAGGGGGCAATGAGCAGTTCTTC. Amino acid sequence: CSVVISGGNEQFF.

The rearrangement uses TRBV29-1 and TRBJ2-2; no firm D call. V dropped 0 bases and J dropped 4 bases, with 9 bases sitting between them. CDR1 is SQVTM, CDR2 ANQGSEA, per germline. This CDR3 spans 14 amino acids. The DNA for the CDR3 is TGCAGCGTTGAAGATCGCGGTAGCACCGGGGAGCTGTTTTTT. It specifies CSVEDRGSTGELFF.

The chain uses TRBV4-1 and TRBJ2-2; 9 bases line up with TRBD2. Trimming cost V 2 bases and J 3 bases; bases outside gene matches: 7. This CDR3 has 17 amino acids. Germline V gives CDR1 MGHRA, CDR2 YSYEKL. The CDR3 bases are TGCGCCAGCAGCCAATTGCCCCGACTAGCGGACACCGGGGAGCTGTTTTTT. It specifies CASSQLPRLADTGELFF.

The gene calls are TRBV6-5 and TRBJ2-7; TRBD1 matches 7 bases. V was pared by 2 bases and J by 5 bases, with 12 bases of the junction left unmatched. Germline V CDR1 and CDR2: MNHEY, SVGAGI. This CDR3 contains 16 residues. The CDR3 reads CASSYTGRTGTHEQYF. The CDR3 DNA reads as TGTGCCAGCAGTTACACCGGCCGGACAGGAACCCACGAGCAGTACTTC.

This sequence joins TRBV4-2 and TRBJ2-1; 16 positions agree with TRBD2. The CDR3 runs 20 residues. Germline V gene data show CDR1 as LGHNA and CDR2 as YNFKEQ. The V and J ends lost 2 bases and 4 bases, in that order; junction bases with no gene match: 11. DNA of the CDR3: TGTGCCAGCAGCCAATCCCCCGGGACTAGCGGGAGGGCACGTTACAATGAGCAGTTCTTC. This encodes CASSQSPGTSGRARYNEQFF.

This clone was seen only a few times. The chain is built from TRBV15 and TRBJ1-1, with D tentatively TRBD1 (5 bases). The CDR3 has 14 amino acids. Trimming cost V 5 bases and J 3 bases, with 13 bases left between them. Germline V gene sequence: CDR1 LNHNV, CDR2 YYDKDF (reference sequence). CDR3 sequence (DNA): TGTGCCACCAGCCTGGGCGGGGGGTACACTGAAGCTTTCTTT. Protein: CATSLGGGYTEAFF.

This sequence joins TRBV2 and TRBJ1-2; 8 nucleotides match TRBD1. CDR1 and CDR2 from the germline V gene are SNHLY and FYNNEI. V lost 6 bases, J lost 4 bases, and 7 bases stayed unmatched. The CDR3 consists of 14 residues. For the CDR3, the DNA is TGTGCCAGCAGAAACGGACAGGGTTCCTATGGCTACACCTTC. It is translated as CASRNGQGSYGYTF.

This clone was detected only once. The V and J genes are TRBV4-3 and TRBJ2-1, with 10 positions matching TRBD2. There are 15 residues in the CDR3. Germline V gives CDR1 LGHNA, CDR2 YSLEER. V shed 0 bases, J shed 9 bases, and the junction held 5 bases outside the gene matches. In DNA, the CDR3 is TGCGCCAGCAGCCAAGAAGAGCGGGAGGGCCGTGAGCAGTTCTTC. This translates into CASSQEEREGREQFF.

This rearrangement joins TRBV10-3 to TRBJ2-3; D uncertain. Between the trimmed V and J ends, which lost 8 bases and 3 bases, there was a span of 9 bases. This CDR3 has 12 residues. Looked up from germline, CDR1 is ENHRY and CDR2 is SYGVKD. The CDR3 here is CAIASETDTQYF. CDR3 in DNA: TGTGCCATCGCGAGCGAGACAGATACGCAGTATTTT.

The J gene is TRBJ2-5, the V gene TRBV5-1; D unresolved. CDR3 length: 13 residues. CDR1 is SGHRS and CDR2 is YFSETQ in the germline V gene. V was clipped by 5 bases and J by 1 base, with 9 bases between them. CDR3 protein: CASRLLGQETQYF. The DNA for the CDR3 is TGCGCCAGCAGGCTACTTGGCCAAGAGACCCAGTACTTC.

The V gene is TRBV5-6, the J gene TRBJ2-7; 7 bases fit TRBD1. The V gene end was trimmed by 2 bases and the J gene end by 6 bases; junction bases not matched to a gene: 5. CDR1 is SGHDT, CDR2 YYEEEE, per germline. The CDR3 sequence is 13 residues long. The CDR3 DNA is TGTGCCAGCAGCTTTCCCGCAGGGGGCGAGCAGTACTTC. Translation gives CASSFPAGGEQYF.